Reported below is one TCR beta chain. The record originates from a study of control samples from healthy donors and cancer patients. The repertoire was sequenced with immunoSEQ multiplex PCR; TCRdb's copy has only in-frame clones and lacks some. The table records some 130,000 clones, approximately 94% of them present only once. There are 15 residues in the CDR3. V was pared by 0 bases and J by 5 bases, with 11 bases between. Per germline, CDR1 SGHRS and CDR2 YFSETQ. Specimen: PBMCs. The V gene is TRBV5-1, the J gene TRBJ2-2, with D perhaps TRBD1 (5 bases). This receptor was taken from a man over 45 with head and neck cancer. For the CDR3, the DNA is TGCGCCAGCAGCTTGGAGACAGCAGTTACCGGGGAGCTGTTTTTT. Translating gives CASSLETAVTGELFF.